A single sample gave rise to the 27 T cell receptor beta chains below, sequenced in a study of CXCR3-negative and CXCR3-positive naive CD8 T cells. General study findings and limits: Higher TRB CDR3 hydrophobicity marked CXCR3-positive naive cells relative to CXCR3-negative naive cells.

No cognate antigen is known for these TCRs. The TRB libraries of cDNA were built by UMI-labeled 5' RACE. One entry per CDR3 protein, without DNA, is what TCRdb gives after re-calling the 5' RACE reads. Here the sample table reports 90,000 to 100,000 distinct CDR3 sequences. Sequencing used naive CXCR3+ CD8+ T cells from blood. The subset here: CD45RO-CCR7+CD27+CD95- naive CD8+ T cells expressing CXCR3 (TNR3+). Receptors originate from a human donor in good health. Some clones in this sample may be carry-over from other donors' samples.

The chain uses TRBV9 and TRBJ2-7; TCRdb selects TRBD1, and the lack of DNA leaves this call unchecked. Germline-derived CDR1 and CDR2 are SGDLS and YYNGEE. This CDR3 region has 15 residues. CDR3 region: CASSVGGTGAYEQYF.

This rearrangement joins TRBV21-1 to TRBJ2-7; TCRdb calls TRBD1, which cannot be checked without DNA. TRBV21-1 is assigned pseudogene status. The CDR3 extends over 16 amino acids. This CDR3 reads CASRKPAGTVSYEQYF.

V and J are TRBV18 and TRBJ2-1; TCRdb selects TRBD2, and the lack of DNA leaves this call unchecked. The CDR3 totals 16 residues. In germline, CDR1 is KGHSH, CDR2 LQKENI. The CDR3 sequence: CASSPPGLALYNEQFF.

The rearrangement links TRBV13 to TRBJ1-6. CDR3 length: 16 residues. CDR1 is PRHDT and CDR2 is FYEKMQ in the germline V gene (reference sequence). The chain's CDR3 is CASSPGEGSPNSPLHF.

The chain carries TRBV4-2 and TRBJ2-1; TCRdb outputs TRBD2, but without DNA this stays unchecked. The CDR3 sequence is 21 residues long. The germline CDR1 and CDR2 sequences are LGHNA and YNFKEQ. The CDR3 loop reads CASSQDRTSGSTRTLYNEQFF.

CDR3 residues: CASSLTNTGELFF. The rearrangement links TRBV7-7 to TRBJ2-2. The CDR3 totals 13 residues. CDR1 is SSHAT and CDR2 is FNYEAQ in the germline V gene (reference sequence).

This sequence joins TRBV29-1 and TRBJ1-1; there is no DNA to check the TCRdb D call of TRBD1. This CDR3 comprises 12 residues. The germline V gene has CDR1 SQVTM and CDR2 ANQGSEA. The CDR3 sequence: CSVVGQVPEAFF.

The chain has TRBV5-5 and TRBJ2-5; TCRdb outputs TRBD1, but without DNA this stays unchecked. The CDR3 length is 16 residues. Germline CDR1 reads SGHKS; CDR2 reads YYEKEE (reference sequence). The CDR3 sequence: CASSLYSTGAKETQYF.

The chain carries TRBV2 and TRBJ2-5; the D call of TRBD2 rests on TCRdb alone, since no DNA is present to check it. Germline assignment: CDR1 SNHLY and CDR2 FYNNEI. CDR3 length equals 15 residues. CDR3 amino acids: CASSHVTSGWETQYF.

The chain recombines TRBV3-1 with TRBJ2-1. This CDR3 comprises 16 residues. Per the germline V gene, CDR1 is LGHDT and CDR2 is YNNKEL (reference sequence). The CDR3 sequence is CASSQEWQSPYNEQFF.

The CDR3 sequence: CASSPLAAGASYNEQFF. This chain uses TRBV12-3 or TRBV12-4 with TRBJ2-1; lacking DNA, the TRBD1 call made by TCRdb goes unchecked. This CDR3 is built from 17 residues.

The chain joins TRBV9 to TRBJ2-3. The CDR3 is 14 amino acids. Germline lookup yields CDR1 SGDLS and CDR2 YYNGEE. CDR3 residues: CASSPDKPWDTQYF.

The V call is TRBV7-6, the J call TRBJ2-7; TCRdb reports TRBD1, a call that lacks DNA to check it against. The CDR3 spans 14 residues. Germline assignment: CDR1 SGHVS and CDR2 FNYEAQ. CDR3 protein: CASAARETYYEQYF.

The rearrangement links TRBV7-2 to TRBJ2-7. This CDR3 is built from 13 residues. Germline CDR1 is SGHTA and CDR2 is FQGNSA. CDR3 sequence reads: CASSPDNAYEQYF.

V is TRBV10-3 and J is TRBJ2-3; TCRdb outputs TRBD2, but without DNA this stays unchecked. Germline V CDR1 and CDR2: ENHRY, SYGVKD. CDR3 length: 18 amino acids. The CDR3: CAISESGLAGELTDTQYF.

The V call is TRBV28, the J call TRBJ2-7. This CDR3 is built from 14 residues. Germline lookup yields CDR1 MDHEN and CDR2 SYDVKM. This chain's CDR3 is CASSLDDNWNEQYF.

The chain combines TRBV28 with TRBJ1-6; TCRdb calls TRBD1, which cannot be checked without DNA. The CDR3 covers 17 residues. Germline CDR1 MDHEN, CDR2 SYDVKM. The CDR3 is CASSIMPSASRNSPLHF.

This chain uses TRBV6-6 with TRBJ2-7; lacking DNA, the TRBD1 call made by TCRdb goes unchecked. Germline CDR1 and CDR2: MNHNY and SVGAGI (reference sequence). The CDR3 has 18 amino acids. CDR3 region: CASSYSGEGTSEHYEQYF.

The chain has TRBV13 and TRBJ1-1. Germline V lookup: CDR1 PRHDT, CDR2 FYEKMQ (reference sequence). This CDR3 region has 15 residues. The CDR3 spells CASSLAGVRNTEAFF. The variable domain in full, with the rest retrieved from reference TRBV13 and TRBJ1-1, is AAGVIQSPRHLIKEKRETATLKCYPIPRHDTVYWYQQGPGQDPQFLISFYEKMQSDKGSIPDRFSAQQFSDYHSELNMSSLELGDSALYFCASSLAGVRNTEAFFGQGTRLTVV.

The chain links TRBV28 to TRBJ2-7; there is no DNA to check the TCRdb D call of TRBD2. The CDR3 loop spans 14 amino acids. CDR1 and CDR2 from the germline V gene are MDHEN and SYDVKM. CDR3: CASSFQRVTYEQYF.

The CDR3 region is CASKNPLGQGRDGYTF. The chain uses TRBV6-6 and TRBJ1-2; TCRdb lists TRBD1, though no DNA is available to test this call. CDR3 length equals 16 residues. Germline-derived CDR1 and CDR2 are MNHNY and SVGAGI (reference sequence).

The CDR3 spells CASSFRLAGGPIHEQYF. The V and J genes are TRBV6-2 or TRBV6-3 and TRBJ2-7; TCRdb designates TRBD2, a call that cannot be tested without DNA. Germline CDR1 MNHEY, CDR2 SVGEGT. This CDR3 has 17 residues.

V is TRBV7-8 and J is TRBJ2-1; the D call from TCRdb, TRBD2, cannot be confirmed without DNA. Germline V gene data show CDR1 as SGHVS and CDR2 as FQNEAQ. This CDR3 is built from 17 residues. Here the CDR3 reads CASSSAELAEFYNEQFF.

The CDR3 protein is CASSLGTSLIDKQFF. The chain couples TRBV7-3 to TRBJ2-1; TCRdb lists TRBD2, though no DNA is available to test this call. The CDR3 extends over 15 amino acids. Germline V gene lookup returns CDR1 SGHTA and CDR2 FQGTGA.

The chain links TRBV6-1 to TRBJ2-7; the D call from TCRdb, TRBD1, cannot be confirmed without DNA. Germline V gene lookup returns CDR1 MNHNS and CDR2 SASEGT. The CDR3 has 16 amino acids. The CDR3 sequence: CASRLTDRGASYEQYF.

Here the CDR3 reads CASSFKETQYF. The rearrangement uses TRBV28 and TRBJ2-5. Germline CDR1 is MDHEN and CDR2 is SYDVKM. The CDR3 spans 11 residues.

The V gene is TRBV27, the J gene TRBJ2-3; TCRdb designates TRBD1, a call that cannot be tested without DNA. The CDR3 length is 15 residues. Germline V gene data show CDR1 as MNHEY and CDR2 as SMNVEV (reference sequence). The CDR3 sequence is CASSPAPGATDTQYF.